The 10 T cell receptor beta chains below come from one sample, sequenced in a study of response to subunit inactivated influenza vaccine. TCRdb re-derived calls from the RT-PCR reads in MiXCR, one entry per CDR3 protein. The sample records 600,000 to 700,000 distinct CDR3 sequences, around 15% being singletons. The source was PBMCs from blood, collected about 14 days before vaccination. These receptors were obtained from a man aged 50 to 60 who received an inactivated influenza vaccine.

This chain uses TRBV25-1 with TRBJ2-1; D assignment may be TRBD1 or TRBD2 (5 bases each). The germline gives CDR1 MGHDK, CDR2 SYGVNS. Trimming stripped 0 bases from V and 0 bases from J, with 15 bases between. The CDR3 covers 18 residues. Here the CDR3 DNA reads TGTGCCAGCAGTGAATACCCCTCGGGGCGCCGCTCCTACAATGAGCAGTTCTTC. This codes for CASSEYPSGRRSYNEQFF.

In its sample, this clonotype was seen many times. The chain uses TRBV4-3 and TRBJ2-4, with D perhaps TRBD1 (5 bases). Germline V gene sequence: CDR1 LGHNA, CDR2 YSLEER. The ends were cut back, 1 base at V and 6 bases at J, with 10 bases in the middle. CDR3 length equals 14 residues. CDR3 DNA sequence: TGCGCCAGCAGCCAAGTATGGCAGGGAAACATTCAGTACTTC. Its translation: CASSQVWQGNIQYF.

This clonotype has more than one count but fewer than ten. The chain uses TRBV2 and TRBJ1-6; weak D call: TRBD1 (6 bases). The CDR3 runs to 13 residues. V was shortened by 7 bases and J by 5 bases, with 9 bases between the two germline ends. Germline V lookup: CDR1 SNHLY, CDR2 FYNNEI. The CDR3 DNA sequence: TGTGCCAGCACGAGACAGGATAATTCACCCCTCCACTTT. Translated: CASTRQDNSPLHF.

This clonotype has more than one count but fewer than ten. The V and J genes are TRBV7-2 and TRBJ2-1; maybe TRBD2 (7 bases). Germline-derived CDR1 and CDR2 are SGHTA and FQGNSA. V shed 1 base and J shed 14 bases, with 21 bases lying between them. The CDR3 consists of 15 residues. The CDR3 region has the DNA TGTGCCAGCAGCTTAGAGGGGGGGGGTCCGGGTTGGAAGTTCTTC. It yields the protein CASSLEGGGPGWKFF.

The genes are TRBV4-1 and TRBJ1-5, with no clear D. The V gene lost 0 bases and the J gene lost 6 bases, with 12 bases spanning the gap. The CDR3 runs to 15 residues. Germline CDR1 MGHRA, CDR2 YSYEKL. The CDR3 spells CASSQDGQVSQPQHF. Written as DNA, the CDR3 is TGCGCCAGCAGCCAAGATGGGCAGGTGAGTCAGCCCCAGCATTTT.

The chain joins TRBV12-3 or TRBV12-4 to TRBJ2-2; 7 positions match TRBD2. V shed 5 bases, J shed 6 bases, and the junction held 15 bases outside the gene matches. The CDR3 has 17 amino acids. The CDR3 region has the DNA TGTGCCAGCAGTCAGACTGGGACTACTGTACCCTCCGGGGAGCTGTTTTTT. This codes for CASSQTGTTVPSGELFF.

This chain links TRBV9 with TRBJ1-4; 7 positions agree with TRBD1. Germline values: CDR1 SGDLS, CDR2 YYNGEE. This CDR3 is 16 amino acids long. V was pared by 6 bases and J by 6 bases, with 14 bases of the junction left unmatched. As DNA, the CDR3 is TGTGCCAGCACCCCCGGTGGGAGCAGGGGGGATGAAAAACTGTTTTTT. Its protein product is CASTPGGSRGDEKLFF.

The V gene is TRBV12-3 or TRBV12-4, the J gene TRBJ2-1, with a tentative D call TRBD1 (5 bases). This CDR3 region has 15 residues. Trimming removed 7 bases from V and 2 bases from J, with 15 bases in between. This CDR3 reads CASNLGAGPYNEQFF. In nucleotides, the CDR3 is TGTGCCAGCAACCTTGGGGCAGGGCCCTACAATGAGCAGTTCTTC.

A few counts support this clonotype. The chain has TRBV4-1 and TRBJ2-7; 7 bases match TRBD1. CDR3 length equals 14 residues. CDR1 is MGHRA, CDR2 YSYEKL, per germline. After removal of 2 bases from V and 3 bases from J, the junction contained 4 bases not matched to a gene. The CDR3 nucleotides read TGCGCCAGCAGCCAAAGGACAGGCGACTACGAGCAGTACTTC. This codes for CASSQRTGDYEQYF.

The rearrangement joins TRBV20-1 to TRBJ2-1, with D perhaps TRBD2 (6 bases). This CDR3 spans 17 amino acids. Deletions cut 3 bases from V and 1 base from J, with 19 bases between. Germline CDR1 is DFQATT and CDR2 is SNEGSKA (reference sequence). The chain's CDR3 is CSARLRSGVWSYNEQFF. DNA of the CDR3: TGCAGTGCTAGGCTAAGGTCGGGGGTATGGTCCTACAATGAGCAGTTCTTC.